The 3 T cell receptor beta chains given below trace back to one sample, sequenced in a study of breast tumors, draining lymph nodes, adjacent tissues. One entry per CDR3 protein, called by TCRdb with MiXCR from the multiplex PCR reads. Of around 20,000 distinct CDR3 sequences in the sample, more than 25% were seen once. Sequenced sample: breast tumor tissue. The receptor set was obtained from a female donor with breast cancer. Some clones in this sample may be carry-over from other donors' samples.

V usage is TRBV2 and J usage is TRBJ2-2; no firm D call. V lost 3 bases to trimming and J lost 8 bases, with 4 bases between them. From germline, CDR1 is SNHLY and CDR2 FYNNEI. The CDR3 has 11 residues. The CDR3 reads CASSEWGELFF. In nucleotides, the CDR3 is TGTGCCAGCAGTGAGTGGGGGGAGCTGTTTTTT. Drawing the rest from reference TRBV2 and TRBJ2-2, the complete variable domain is EPEVTQTPSHQVTQMGQEVILRCVPISNHLYFYWYRQILGQKVEFLVSFYNNEISEKSEIFDDQFSVERPDGSNFTLKIRSTKLEDSAMYFCASSEWGELFFGEGSRLTVL.

There are many counts of this clonotype. The gene calls are TRBV18 and TRBJ2-5; D tentatively fits TRBD1 or TRBD2 (5 bases each). The CDR3 length is 15 residues. Trimming pared 3 bases from V and 7 bases from J, leaving 18 bases between. Germline V CDR1 and CDR2: KGHSH, LQKENI. CDR3 loop: CASSPYGGRRGTQYF. The CDR3, as DNA: TGTGCCAGCTCACCGTATGGGGGACGAAGAGGGACCCAGTACTTC. The variable domain in full, with the rest retrieved from reference TRBV18 and TRBJ2-5, is NAGVMQNPRHLVRRRGQEARLRCSPMKGHSHVYWYRQLPEEGLKFMVYLQKENIIDESGMPKERFSAEFPKEGPSILRIQQVVRGDSAAYFCASSPYGGRRGTQYFGPGTRLLVL.

This CDR3 reads CASSLSSRYNEQFF. The CDR3, as DNA: TGTGCCAGCAGCTTATCGAGCAGGTACAATGAGCAGTTCTTC. The chain joins TRBV7-9 to TRBJ2-1; D unresolved. Per germline, CDR1 SEHNR and CDR2 FQNEAQ (reference sequence). Trimming took 2 bases from V and 4 from J, leaving 9 bases between them. The CDR3 contains 14 residues.